Each of the 31 T cell receptor beta chains below was sequenced from the same sample in a study of technical replicates of blood from four donors. The table came from immunoSEQ multiplex PCR; TCRdb's copy has only in-frame clones and leaves some out. Among more than 11,000 clones listed, 75% to 90% were seen once. The sequenced sample was PBMCs. Receptors were obtained from a human donor in good health.

This clone was picked up one time. CDR3 sequence: CAWSGGQTKNTGELFF. CDR3 nucleotides: TGTGCCTGGAGTGGGGGGCAGACCAAAAACACCGGGGAGCTGTTTTTT. V is TRBV30 and J is TRBJ2-2; perhaps TRBD1 as D (6 bases). Between the trimmed V and J ends, which lost 1 base and 2 bases, there was a span of 14 bases. CDR1 GTSNPN and CDR2 SVGIG come from the germline V gene (reference sequence). CDR3 length: 16 amino acids.

The chain joins TRBV18 to TRBJ1-5, with 8 bases that match TRBD1. Germline CDR1 and CDR2: KGHSH and LQKENI. CDR3 length equals 16 residues. V gave up 5 bases and J gave up 1 base; unmatched junction bases: 7. CDR3 bases: TGTGCCAGCTCATTCGGACAGGGAGGGAGCAATCAGCCCCAGCATTTT. Encoded protein: CASSFGQGGSNQPQHF.

V is TRBV5-8 and J is TRBJ2-5, with 8 bases that match TRBD1. The germline gives CDR1 SGHTS, CDR2 YDEGEE. The V gene end was trimmed by 0 bases and the J gene end by 5 bases; junction bases not matched to a gene: 15. CDR3 length equals 18 residues. The CDR3 region is CASSLVMTGVGSGETQYF. For the CDR3, the DNA is TGTGCCAGCAGCTTGGTGATGACAGGGGTCGGGTCAGGGGAGACCCAGTACTTC.

The chain couples TRBV7-9 to TRBJ1-2; D uncertain. The CDR3 has 15 residues. V was cut by 5 bases and J by 4 bases, with 17 bases left in between. Germline assignment: CDR1 SEHNR and CDR2 FQNEAQ (reference sequence). In DNA form, the CDR3 reads TGTGCCAGCAGCCGCGCGGAGGTCGCTTTCTATGGCTACACCTTC. It specifies CASSRAEVAFYGYTF. Supplemented by reference TRBV7-9 and TRBJ1-2, the full variable domain reads DTGVSQNPRHKITKRGQNVTFRCDPISEHNRLYWYRQTLGQGPEFLTYFQNEAQLEKSRLLSDRFSAERPKGSFSTLEIQRTEQGDSAMYLCASSRAEVAFYGYTFGSGTRLTVV.

The chain's CDR3 is CASRDSGNNEQFF. CDR3 DNA: TGTGCCAGCAGGGATTCGGGGAATAATGAGCAGTTCTTC. V gene TRBV28 combines with J gene TRBJ2-1; tentative D call: TRBD2 (5 bases). Germline CDR1 and CDR2: MDHEN and SYDVKM. The CDR3 sequence is 13 residues long. Deletions cut 6 bases from V and 7 bases from J, with 13 bases between.

V gene TRBV4-2 combines with J gene TRBJ2-7; possible D gene TRBD1, 6 bases. The germline gives CDR1 LGHNA, CDR2 YNFKEQ. V lost 3 bases and J lost 1, with 16 bases in between. CDR3 length: 16 amino acids. CDR3 sequence (DNA): TGTGCCAGCAGCCACATGATGGGGGCCCAATCCTACGAGCAGTACTTC. It codes for CASSHMMGAQSYEQYF.

The gene calls are TRBV27 and TRBJ1-2; D may be TRBD1 (6 bases). The CDR3 has 14 residues. V was cut by 4 bases and J by 11 bases, with 20 bases left in between. Germline lookup yields CDR1 MNHEY and CDR2 SMNVEV (reference sequence). The CDR3 is CASSSRLTGGFYTF. In DNA form, the CDR3 reads TGTGCCAGCAGTTCCCGATTGACAGGTGGATTTTACACCTTC.

This clone came up once. CDR3 sequence: CASSLLAGGADTQYF. The CDR3 bases are TGTGCCAGCAGCTTACTAGCGGGAGGCGCAGATACGCAGTATTTT. The chain carries TRBV6-1 and TRBJ2-3, with 12 bases identical to TRBD2. Germline assignment: CDR1 MNHNS and CDR2 SASEGT. This CDR3 region has 15 residues. The V gene end was trimmed by 6 bases and the J gene end by 4 bases; junction bases not matched to a gene: 5.

The genes are TRBV11-3 and TRBJ2-3; tentatively, D is TRBD1 (5 bases). This CDR3 has 14 residues. V lost 4 bases and J lost 6, with 14 bases in between. CDR1 is SGHNT and CDR2 is YENEEA in the germline V gene. The CDR3 region has the DNA TGTGCCAGCAGCTCGTCAGGGATTTCTGATACGCAGTATTTT. Translated, it gives CASSSSGISDTQYF.

The gene calls are TRBV19 and TRBJ1-1; D is unclear. This CDR3 contains 16 residues. Germline loops: CDR1 LNHDA, CDR2 SQIVND (reference sequence). V shed 4 bases and J shed 5 bases, with 20 bases lying between them. The CDR3 region is CASSTPRDGVYTEAFF. The CDR3 bases are TGTGCCAGTAGTACCCCGAGGGATGGGGTGTATACTGAAGCTTTCTTT.

The V call is TRBV2, the J call TRBJ2-3, with 8 bases lining up with TRBD1. V lost 3 bases and J lost 0; bases outside the gene matches: 11. The CDR3 is 18 amino acids. Looked up from germline, CDR1 is SNHLY and CDR2 is FYNNEI. CDR3 in amino acids: CASSDEYGTGLSTDTQYF. CDR3 DNA sequence: TGTGCCAGCAGTGACGAATACGGGACAGGACTTAGCACAGATACGCAGTATTTT.

The chain uses TRBV5-1 and TRBJ2-1, with D possibly matching TRBD2 (5 bases). The ends were cut back, 4 bases at V and 8 bases at J, with 16 bases in the middle. The CDR3 is made up of 14 amino acids. Germline V gene sequence: CDR1 SGHRS, CDR2 YFSETQ. The CDR3 reads CASSLSSWVDEQFF. The CDR3 DNA sequence: TGCGCCAGCAGCCTCTCTAGCTGGGTCGATGAGCAGTTCTTC.

The chain has TRBV6-5 and TRBJ1-4; 9 positions agree with TRBD1. CDR3 length: 15 amino acids. Germline loops: CDR1 MNHEY, CDR2 SVGAGI. Trimming cost V 4 bases and J 7 bases; bases outside gene matches: 7. The CDR3, as DNA: TGTGCCAGCAGTTTACAGGGGGCGAAAGGTGAAAAACTGTTTTTT. Encoded protein: CASSLQGAKGEKLFF.

The V call is TRBV7-9, the J call TRBJ2-2; a possible D gene is TRBD2 (6 bases). The CDR3 extends over 15 amino acids. Germline V lookup: CDR1 SEHNR, CDR2 FQNEAQ (reference sequence). V was clipped by 5 bases and J by 5 bases, with 15 bases between them. The CDR3 DNA follows: TGTGCCAGCAGCACACCGACTAGTCGGACCGGGGAGCTGTTTTTT. Protein: CASSTPTSRTGELFF.

J is TRBJ1-2 and V is TRBV25-1, with TRBD1 identical over 12 bases. Per germline, CDR1 MGHDK and CDR2 SYGVNS. Trimming cost V 3 bases and J 6 bases; bases outside gene matches: 5. The CDR3 runs to 15 residues. In nucleotides, the CDR3 is TGTGCCAGCAGTGAGAACCGGGACAGGGGGCATGGCTACACCTTC. Amino acids: CASSENRDRGHGYTF.

The gene calls are TRBV5-1 and TRBJ2-2, with 8 bases matching TRBD2. The CDR3 is 19 residues long. V shed 2 bases and J 3 bases; nucleotides not matched to a gene: 15. The V gene's germline CDR1 is SGHRS and CDR2 YFSETQ. The CDR3 is CASSFLPSSERGYTGELFF. The DNA of the CDR3 is TGCGCCAGCAGCTTTCTGCCCTCGAGTGAGCGGGGGTACACCGGGGAGCTGTTTTTT. The full variable domain, with the rest looked up from reference TRBV5-1 and TRBJ2-2, is KAGVTQTPRYLIKTRGQQVTLSCSPISGHRSVSWYQQTPGQGLQFLFEYFSETQRNKGNFPGRFSGRQFSNSRSEMNVSTLELGDSALYLCASSFLPSSERGYTGELFFGEGSRLTVL.

The chain combines TRBV18 with TRBJ2-7; D gene uncertain. The CDR3 length is 13 residues. The germline V gene has CDR1 KGHSH and CDR2 LQKENI. The V gene lost 2 bases and the J gene lost 3 bases, with 8 bases spanning the gap. CDR3 in DNA: TGTGCCAGCTCACCAGAGGAGTACTACGAGCAGTACTTC. Residues: CASSPEEYYEQYF.

The rearrangement uses TRBV6-1 and TRBJ1-4, with TRBD1 as a possible D gene (6 bases). This CDR3 has 14 amino acids. Trimming took 10 bases from V and 2 from J, leaving 14 bases between them. CDR1 and CDR2 from the germline V gene are MNHNS and SASEGT. This CDR3 reads CAIEHRATNEKLFF. CDR3 nucleotides: TGTGCCATCGAACACAGGGCCACTAATGAAAAACTGTTTTTT.

The rearrangement links TRBV19 to TRBJ1-2, with 7 positions matching TRBD1. Germline loops: CDR1 LNHDA, CDR2 SQIVND (reference sequence). The CDR3 is 17 amino acids. Trimming took 3 bases from V and 4 from J; bases not matched to a gene: 14. The CDR3 bases are TGTGCCAGTAGTATTTCCTTCACAGGGGTAGGCGCCTATGGCTACACCTTC. As protein: CASSISFTGVGAYGYTF.

The V gene is TRBV19, the J gene TRBJ2-2; 8 bases map to TRBD1. Germline V lookup: CDR1 LNHDA, CDR2 SQIVND (reference sequence). Germline trimming cut 5 bases from V and 7 bases from J; bases unmatched to any gene: 6. The CDR3 has 14 residues. The CDR3 sequence: CASSVAGGVGELFF. CDR3 DNA: TGTGCCAGTAGTGTCGCAGGGGGCGTCGGGGAGCTGTTTTTT. Drawing the rest from reference TRBV19 and TRBJ2-2, the complete variable domain is DGGITQSPKYLFRKEGQNVTLSCEQNLNHDAMYWYRQDPGQGLRLIYYSQIVNDFQKGDIAEGYSVSREKKESFPLTVTSAQKNPTAFYLCASSVAGGVGELFFGEGSRLTVL.

This clone showed up just a few times. The rearrangement links TRBV18 to TRBJ1-2; possibly TRBD1 for D (5 bases). Germline V CDR1 and CDR2: KGHSH, LQKENI. The V gene lost 2 bases and the J gene lost 2 bases, with 6 bases spanning the gap. This CDR3 is built from 13 residues. CDR3 nucleotide sequence: TGTGCCAGCTCACCAAGACAGAACTATGGCTACACCTTC. Encoded protein: CASSPRQNYGYTF. Full variable domain (missing parts from reference TRBV18 and TRBJ1-2): NAGVMQNPRHLVRRRGQEARLRCSPMKGHSHVYWYRQLPEEGLKFMVYLQKENIIDESGMPKERFSAEFPKEGPSILRIQQVVRGDSAAYFCASSPRQNYGYTFGSGTRLTVV.

The rearrangement uses TRBV6-1 and TRBJ2-1; tentative D call: TRBD2 (6 bases). CDR3 length: 13 amino acids. Germline loops: CDR1 MNHNS, CDR2 SASEGT. Trimming removed 6 bases at V and 10 bases at J, with 16 bases between. CDR3 coding DNA: TGTGCCAGCAGCGGGACTCGACGATGGGAGCAGTTCTTC. It translates to CASSGTRRWEQFF.

The chain has TRBV27 and TRBJ2-1; 7 bases align to TRBD1. Germline V lookup: CDR1 MNHEY, CDR2 SMNVEV (reference sequence). CDR3 length: 13 amino acids. V shed 6 bases and J 6 bases; nucleotides not matched to a gene: 5. CDR3 residues: CASSIGGPNEQFF. In DNA form, the CDR3 reads TGTGCCAGCAGCATAGGGGGCCCCAATGAGCAGTTCTTC.

The rearrangement uses TRBV6-1 and TRBJ1-1; D uncertain. Germline values: CDR1 MNHNS, CDR2 SASEGT. CDR3 size: 13 residues. Trimming took off 7 bases at V and 5 bases at J, with 14 bases between the two ends. CDR3 residues: CASKTPSGTEAFF. CDR3 coding DNA: TGTGCCAGCAAGACCCCATCGGGGACTGAAGCTTTCTTT.

This chain joins TRBV28 and TRBJ2-7; 7 bases map to TRBD1. The CDR3 contains 14 residues. V lost 2 bases to trimming and J lost 4 bases; unmatched junction nucleotides: 5. Germline V gene data show CDR1 as MDHEN and CDR2 as SYDVKM. This CDR3 reads CASSLVGGAYEQYF. CDR3 DNA: TGTGCCAGCAGTTTAGTAGGGGGCGCATACGAGCAGTACTTC.

The chain has TRBV5-6 and TRBJ1-2; D is ambiguous. From germline, CDR1 is SGHDT and CDR2 YYEEEE. CDR3 length: 13 residues. V lost 1 base and J lost 8, with 12 bases in between. DNA of the CDR3: TGTGCCAGCAGCTTGTCACAGAGAGGGGGCTACACCTTC. Encoded protein: CASSLSQRGGYTF.

This rearrangement joins TRBV28 to TRBJ1-5, with TRBD1 as a possible D gene (6 bases). This CDR3 comprises 12 residues. Germline V gives CDR1 MDHEN, CDR2 SYDVKM. V gave up 6 bases and J gave up 5 bases, with 8 bases separating them. The CDR3 DNA is TGTGCCAGCAGGAAGGGGGATCAGCCCCAGCATTTT. Protein: CASRKGDQPQHF.

The chain carries TRBV6-4 and TRBJ2-2; 7 nucleotides line up with TRBD2. J was trimmed by 2 bases and V by 8 bases; bases with no gene match: 5. CDR3 length equals 14 residues. In germline, CDR1 is MRHNA, CDR2 SNTAGT. CDR3 nucleotide sequence: TGTGCCAGCGGCAGCGGGGAAAACACCGGGGAGCTGTTTTTT. It translates to CASGSGENTGELFF.

This clone came up a few times. The V call is TRBV14, the J call TRBJ2-7; 10 positions agree with TRBD1. Germline V CDR1 and CDR2: SGHDN, FVKESK. The ends lost 5 bases at V and 4 bases at J; junction bases unmatched: 8. The CDR3 contains 15 residues. The CDR3 nucleotides are TGTGCCAGCAGCGCGAGGGACAGGGGAGGATACGAGCAGTACTTC. Translating gives CASSARDRGGYEQYF.

The genes are TRBV18 and TRBJ2-3; 14 nucleotides agree with TRBD2. This CDR3 is 16 amino acids long. Trimming cost V 0 bases and J 5 bases; bases outside gene matches: 1. Germline values: CDR1 KGHSH, CDR2 LQKENI. The CDR3 region is CASSPPGTSGRDTQYF. CDR3 in DNA: TGTGCCAGCTCACCACCCGGGACTAGCGGGAGAGATACGCAGTATTTT. Full variable domain (remainder filled in from reference TRBV18 and TRBJ2-3): NAGVMQNPRHLVRRRGQEARLRCSPMKGHSHVYWYRQLPEEGLKFMVYLQKENIIDESGMPKERFSAEFPKEGPSILRIQQVVRGDSAAYFCASSPPGTSGRDTQYFGPGTRLTVL.

The gene calls are TRBV5-6 and TRBJ2-7, with D unresolved. The CDR3 covers 14 residues. Per germline, CDR1 SGHDT and CDR2 YYEEEE. The V gene lost 0 bases and the J gene lost 1 base, with 8 bases spanning the gap. CDR3 nucleotides: TGTGCCAGCAGCTTGGCCTCGTCGTCCTACGAGCAGTACTTC. Its translation is CASSLASSSYEQYF.